Each of the 30 T cell receptor beta chains below was sequenced from the same sample in a study of cytomegalovirus exposure and HLA in healthy donors. The PCR contained 60 Vbeta and 13 Jbeta primers. Only in-frame clones appear in the TCRdb table, and some are missing; sequencing was by immunoSEQ multiplex PCR. The table includes about 140,000 clones, about 84% detected once. Material for sequencing was PBMCs. The receptors shown here come from a man between 45 and 60 years old in good health and CMV-seronegative.

The rearrangement joins TRBV5-1 to TRBJ2-1; 10 bases align to TRBD1. The CDR3 has 14 residues. The trim removed 4 bases at V and 7 bases at J, leaving 5 bases unmatched. Germline CDR1 reads SGHRS; CDR2 reads YFSETQ. The CDR3 here is CASSHGTGVNEQFF. The CDR3 region has the DNA TGCGCCAGCAGCCACGGGACAGGGGTGAATGAGCAGTTCTTC.

This clone was found a few times. V and J are TRBV6-5 and TRBJ2-1; 11 bases match TRBD2. CDR3 length: 14 amino acids. Trimming at V came to 5 bases and at J to 8 bases, leaving 5 bases not matched to a gene. Germline V gene sequence: CDR1 MNHEY, CDR2 SVGAGI. CDR3 sequence (DNA): TGTGCCAGCAGTCGACTAGCGGGGTGGGATGAGCAGTTCTTC. Its protein is CASSRLAGWDEQFF.

There are a few counts of this clone. The chain recombines TRBV9 with TRBJ2-3; 7 bases line up with TRBD1. V was clipped by 3 bases and J by 3 bases; unmatched bases: 4. This CDR3 has 14 amino acids. Germline lookup yields CDR1 SGDLS and CDR2 YYNGEE. The CDR3 sequence is CASSGDSRTDTQYF. For the CDR3, the DNA is TGTGCCAGCAGCGGGGACAGTAGGACAGATACGCAGTATTTT.

This sequence joins TRBV12-5 and TRBJ2-1, with D unclear. Germline CDR1 reads LGHNT; CDR2 reads FRNRAP. This CDR3 region has 12 residues. V was pared by 0 bases and J by 10 bases, with 7 bases between. CDR3 sequence reads: CASGLVGFEQFF. DNA for the CDR3: TGTGCTAGTGGTTTGGTCGGGTTCGAGCAGTTCTTC.

This chain connects TRBV6-1 to TRBJ2-2; 9 bases align to TRBD1. The germline gives CDR1 MNHNS, CDR2 SASEGT. This CDR3 is 13 amino acids long. V trimming: 7 bases; J trimming: 5 bases; junction bases outside the gene matches: 2. The CDR3 nucleotides are TGTGCCAGCACGGGACAGGGAACCGGGGAGCTGTTTTTT. Translated: CASTGQGTGELFF.

V and J are TRBV4-1 and TRBJ1-3; 7 bases line up with TRBD1. Germline CDR1 is MGHRA and CDR2 is YSYEKL. CDR3 length equals 16 residues. The V and J ends lost 5 bases and 0 bases, in that order; junction bases with no gene match: 7. The CDR3 DNA reads TGCGCCAGCAGCGCCGGGACAGCGATCTCTGGAAACACCATATATTTT. Protein: CASSAGTAISGNTIYF.

The rearrangement links TRBV6-5 to TRBJ1-5; perhaps TRBD1 as D (5 bases). The CDR3 extends over 13 amino acids. Germline V gives CDR1 MNHEY, CDR2 SVGAGI. Trimming stripped 6 bases from V and 11 bases from J, with 17 bases between. As DNA, the CDR3 is TGTGCCAGCAGCAGGTTGGACACCTTCGCCCAGCATTTT. Translated: CASSRLDTFAQHF.

The rearrangement uses TRBV6-1 and TRBJ2-5; D is perhaps TRBD1 (7 bases). Germline CDR1 is MNHNS and CDR2 is SASEGT. V was shortened by 8 bases and J by 3 bases, with 10 bases between the two germline ends. The CDR3 is made up of 12 amino acids. Here the CDR3 DNA reads TGTGCCAGCGGAGGGACAGAAGAGACCCAGTACTTC. Translating it yields CASGGTEETQYF.

The CDR3 protein is CASSLVTVSGRGITDTQYF. The CDR3 bases are TGCGCCAGCAGCTTGGTGACGGTGTCCGGGCGGGGGATCACAGATACGCAGTATTTT. This sequence joins TRBV5-1 and TRBJ2-3; 7 nucleotides align to TRBD2. The CDR3 has 19 amino acids. V dropped 0 bases and J dropped 2; count of bases not matched to a gene: 15. The germline CDR1 and CDR2 sequences are SGHRS and YFSETQ.

CDR3 sequence (DNA): TGTGCCAGCAGTTGGCAGAGGGGGACGTCCTACGAGCAGTACTTC. Encoded protein: CASSWQRGTSYEQYF. This sequence joins TRBV28 and TRBJ2-7; D might be TRBD1 (6 bases). Germline V gene lookup returns CDR1 MDHEN and CDR2 SYDVKM. Trimming stripped 4 bases from V and 1 base from J, with 14 bases between. This CDR3 region has 15 residues.

On this clone itself: Sequence at one end of the junction differs from germline and may be a read error. V usage is TRBV13 and J usage is TRBJ2-5; 12 positions agree with TRBD1. The germline CDR1 and CDR2 sequences are PRHDT and FYEKMQ (reference sequence). CDR3 length: 16 amino acids. The CDR3 sequence is CASSVGTGGHQETQYF. The DNA of the CDR3 is TGTGCCAGCAGCGTAGGGACAGGGGGCCATCAAGAGACCCAGTACTTC.

V usage is TRBV7-9 and J usage is TRBJ2-1, with D possibly TRBD2 on 5 matching bases. The V end was cut by 5 bases, the J end by 4 bases, with 15 bases between. Germline V CDR1 and CDR2: SEHNR, FQNEAQ (reference sequence). CDR3 length equals 15 residues. CDR3 sequence (DNA): TGTGCCAGCAGCCCGCGTAGAGGGCTGTACAATGAGCAGTTCTTC. Translating gives CASSPRRGLYNEQFF.

The chain has TRBV20-1 and TRBJ1-2, with 9 bases matching TRBD1. Per germline, CDR1 DFQATT and CDR2 SNEGSKA (reference sequence). The CDR3 is 11 amino acids. V gave up 6 bases and J gave up 6 bases; unmatched junction bases: 2. The CDR3 DNA reads TGCAGTGCGGGGACAGGGAATGGCTACACCTTC. Translation: CSAGTGNGYTF.

This clone was picked up one time. This sequence joins TRBV5-8 and TRBJ2-3; possible D gene TRBD1, 5 bases. Germline-derived CDR1 and CDR2 are SGHTS and YDEGEE. The germline V and J ends were trimmed by 7 bases and 4 bases, with 7 bases remaining between them. The CDR3 is made up of 11 amino acids. For the CDR3, the DNA is TGTGCCAGCCCAGGGCCAGATACGCAGTATTTT. Residues: CASPGPDTQYF.

This clone was found a few times. The rearrangement joins TRBV5-1 to TRBJ2-7; D is undetermined. CDR1 and CDR2 from the germline V gene are SGHRS and YFSETQ. This CDR3 contains 15 residues. The V end lost 0 bases, the J end lost 3 bases, and 13 bases lay between the germline ends. Written as DNA, the CDR3 is TGCGCCAGCAGCTTGGCGCCAGGTTCCTACTACGAGCAGTACTTC. It is translated as CASSLAPGSYYEQYF. Using reference TRBV5-1 and TRBJ2-7 for the parts outside the CDR3, the full variable domain is KAGVTQTPRYLIKTRGQQVTLSCSPISGHRSVSWYQQTPGQGLQFLFEYFSETQRNKGNFPGRFSGRQFSNSRSEMNVSTLELGDSALYLCASSLAPGSYYEQYFGPGTRLTVT.

The chain links TRBV28 to TRBJ2-3, with TRBD1 matching over 10 bases. The CDR3 runs 14 residues. Germline V gene data show CDR1 as MDHEN and CDR2 as SYDVKM. V lost 6 bases, J lost 5 bases, and 5 bases stayed unmatched. The CDR3: CASSLWTGGDTQYF. The CDR3 bases are TGTGCCAGCAGCCTCTGGACAGGGGGAGATACGCAGTATTTT.

The genes are TRBV5-5 and TRBJ2-7, with D perhaps TRBD2 (6 bases). V lost 3 bases and J lost 1, with 11 bases in between. Germline lookup yields CDR1 SGHKS and CDR2 YYEKEE (reference sequence). This CDR3 contains 14 residues. CDR3 sequence: CASSSLGTSYEQYF. DNA for the CDR3: TGTGCCAGCAGCTCACTTGGGACTTCCTACGAGCAGTACTTC.

The gene calls are TRBV4-1 and TRBJ2-2; 7 bases match TRBD1. CDR1 and CDR2 from the germline V gene are MGHRA and YSYEKL. The trim removed 4 bases at V and 0 bases at J, leaving 5 bases unmatched. This CDR3 contains 16 residues. The CDR3 reads CASSPRGTANTGELFF. CDR3 DNA sequence: TGCGCCAGCAGCCCCCGAGGGACAGCGAACACCGGGGAGCTGTTTTTT.

The rearrangement joins TRBV4-1 to TRBJ1-3; 10 bases fit TRBD1. Germline CDR1 is MGHRA and CDR2 is YSYEKL. This CDR3 has 17 residues. V was clipped by 1 base and J by 3 bases; unmatched bases: 6. The CDR3 DNA is TGCGCCAGCAGCCAAGTGGGGACAGGGGTAGGTGGAAACACCATATATTTT. This translates into CASSQVGTGVGGNTIYF.

The V call is TRBV10-3, the J call TRBJ1-6; tentative D call: TRBD1 (6 bases). The CDR3 sequence is 13 residues long. Trimming shortened V by 8 bases and J by 8 bases, and 13 bases separated the two germline ends. Per the germline V gene, CDR1 is ENHRY and CDR2 is SYGVKD. The CDR3 loop is CAIGRQVDSPLHF. Here the CDR3 DNA reads TGTGCCATCGGTAGACAGGTAGATTCACCCCTCCACTTT.

This clone has only a few counts. The rearrangement links TRBV6-6 to TRBJ1-5, with TRBD1 matching over 9 bases. V shed 5 bases and J 3 bases; nucleotides not matched to a gene: 8. The germline gives CDR1 MNHNY, CDR2 SVGAGI (reference sequence). CDR3 length: 16 amino acids. CDR3 loop: CASSPPDRGNNQPQHF. Written as DNA, the CDR3 is TGTGCCAGCAGTCCCCCGGACAGGGGAAACAATCAGCCCCAGCATTTT.

V and J are TRBV29-1 and TRBJ2-7; D may be TRBD1 (5 bases). The CDR3 sequence is 13 residues long. The V end lost 1 base, the J end lost 2 bases, and 9 bases lay between the germline ends. Per the germline V gene, CDR1 is SQVTM and CDR2 is ANQGSEA. The CDR3 spells CSVEGTKTYEQYF. CDR3 sequence (DNA): TGCAGCGTTGAAGGGACAAAGACCTACGAGCAGTACTTC.

The V gene is TRBV7-9, the J gene TRBJ1-1; 12 positions agree with TRBD1. Germline CDR1 is SEHNR and CDR2 is FQNEAQ (reference sequence). The length of the CDR3 is 17 residues. V lost 5 bases, J lost 0 bases, and 7 bases stayed unmatched. This CDR3 is CASSRPGQGAMNTEAFF. CDR3 DNA sequence: TGTGCCAGCAGCCGCCCGGGACAGGGGGCGATGAACACTGAAGCTTTCTTT.

The chain links TRBV7-2 to TRBJ1-6; possible D gene TRBD1, 5 bases. Trimming left V 5 bases short and J 7 bases short, with 15 bases between. Germline CDR1 is SGHTA and CDR2 is FQGNSA. The CDR3 runs 15 residues. The CDR3 is CASSPESRGNSPLHF. Here the CDR3 DNA reads TGTGCCAGCAGCCCAGAGTCACGGGGGAATTCACCCCTCCACTTT.

The chain is built from TRBV11-2 and TRBJ2-4; 7 positions agree with TRBD2. Trimming cost V 4 bases and J 1 base; bases outside gene matches: 10. CDR1 SGHAT and CDR2 FQNNGV come from the germline V gene. This CDR3 comprises 17 residues. The CDR3 region is CASSSNLWEGAKNIQYF. The CDR3 bases are TGTGCCAGCAGCTCCAATCTGTGGGAGGGGGCCAAAAACATTCAGTACTTC.

The gene calls are TRBV7-2 and TRBJ2-1, with 9 bases fitting TRBD2. J was trimmed by 9 bases and V by 7 bases; bases with no gene match: 13. Germline assignment: CDR1 SGHTA and CDR2 FQGNSA. The CDR3 runs to 15 residues. The CDR3 coding sequence is TGTGCCAGCACCTTTGGTCATAGCGGGAGTGTTGAGCAGTTCTTC. Amino acids: CASTFGHSGSVEQFF.

The V and J genes are TRBV29-1 and TRBJ1-1, with TRBD1 identical over 8 bases. This CDR3 has 13 amino acids. V shed 6 bases, J shed 4 bases, and the junction held 7 bases outside the gene matches. In germline, CDR1 is SQVTM, CDR2 ANQGSEA. This chain's CDR3 is CSVPDRGGTEAFF. As DNA, the CDR3 is TGCAGCGTGCCTGACAGGGGCGGCACTGAAGCTTTCTTT.

V gene TRBV29-1 combines with J gene TRBJ2-2; 10 positions match TRBD1. The V segment lost 6 bases and the J segment 7 bases; nucleotides outside the gene matches: 8. The CDR3 loop spans 14 amino acids. CDR1 is SQVTM, CDR2 ANQGSEA, per germline. This CDR3 is CSVGTGVSSGELFF. The CDR3 bases are TGCAGCGTAGGGACAGGGGTTAGTAGCGGGGAGCTGTTTTTT.

This chain joins TRBV27 and TRBJ2-5; 15 nucleotides match TRBD2. The trim removed 3 bases at V and 3 bases at J, leaving 8 bases unmatched. CDR1 is MNHEY and CDR2 is SMNVEV in the germline V gene (reference sequence). CDR3 length: 18 amino acids. The CDR3 sequence: CASSLRGTSGGPKETQYF. In DNA form, the CDR3 reads TGTGCCAGCAGTTTGAGAGGGACTAGCGGGGGGCCGAAAGAGACCCAGTACTTC.

This rearrangement joins TRBV6-1 to TRBJ1-1; 8 bases line up with TRBD1. The CDR3 runs to 15 residues. With V trimmed by 7 bases and J by 0 bases, 7 bases remained unmatched. CDR1 MNHNS and CDR2 SASEGT come from the germline V gene. The CDR3 region has the DNA TGTGCCAGCATCCTACAGGGGGAGTTGAACACTGAAGCTTTCTTT. It specifies CASILQGELNTEAFF.